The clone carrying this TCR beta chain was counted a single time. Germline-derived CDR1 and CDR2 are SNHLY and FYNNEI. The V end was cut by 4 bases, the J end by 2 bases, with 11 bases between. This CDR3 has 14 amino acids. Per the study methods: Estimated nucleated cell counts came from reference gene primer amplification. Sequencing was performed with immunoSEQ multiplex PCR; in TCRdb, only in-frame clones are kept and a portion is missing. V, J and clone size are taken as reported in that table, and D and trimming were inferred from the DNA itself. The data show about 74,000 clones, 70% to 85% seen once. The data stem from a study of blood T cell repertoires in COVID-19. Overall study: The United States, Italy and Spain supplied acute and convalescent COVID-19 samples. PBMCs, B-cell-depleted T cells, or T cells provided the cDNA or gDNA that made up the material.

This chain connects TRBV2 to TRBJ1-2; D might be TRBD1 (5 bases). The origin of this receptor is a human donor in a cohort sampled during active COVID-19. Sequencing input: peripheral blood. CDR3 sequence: CASSARQLNYGYTF. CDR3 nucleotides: TGTGCCAGCAGTGCCCGACAGTTAAACTATGGCTACACCTTC. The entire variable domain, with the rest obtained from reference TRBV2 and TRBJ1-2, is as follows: EPEVTQTPSHQVTQMGQEVILRCVPISNHLYFYWYRQILGQKVEFLVSFYNNEISEKSEIFDDQFSVERPDGSNFTLKIRSTKLEDSAMYFCASSARQLNYGYTFGSGTRLTVV.